This T cell receptor (beta chain) is from a study of T cell responses to AZD1222 COVID-19 vaccine. Whole-study results and caveats: Among AZD1222 vaccinees, only 5 to 7 were seropositive at baseline. Mostly white British, mostly female donors; authors suggested clonal diversity may be underestimated. There were vaccine-associated CD4 TCRs across spike, dominant at 160-218 and 743-854.

With regard to this clone: Antigen specificity is unknown.

In germline, CDR1 is MNHEY, CDR2 SVGAGI. V was pared by 4 bases and J by 5 bases, with 11 bases of the junction left unmatched. The CDR3 has 16 residues. Profiled with immunoSEQ multiplex PCR; TCRdb holds only in-frame clones, not every one. The sample has roughly 140,000 clones, roughly 90% seen once. The material sequenced was peripheral blood, taken 28 days after the second AZD1222 dose. V and J are TRBV6-5 and TRBJ1-1, with 9 bases aligning to TRBD1. The receptor's source is an adult who received the AZD1222 COVID-19 vaccine. CDR3 sequence reads: CASSFFSGTGYTEAFF. DNA for the CDR3: TGTGCCAGCAGTTTCTTCTCCGGGACAGGGTATACTGAAGCTTTCTTT.